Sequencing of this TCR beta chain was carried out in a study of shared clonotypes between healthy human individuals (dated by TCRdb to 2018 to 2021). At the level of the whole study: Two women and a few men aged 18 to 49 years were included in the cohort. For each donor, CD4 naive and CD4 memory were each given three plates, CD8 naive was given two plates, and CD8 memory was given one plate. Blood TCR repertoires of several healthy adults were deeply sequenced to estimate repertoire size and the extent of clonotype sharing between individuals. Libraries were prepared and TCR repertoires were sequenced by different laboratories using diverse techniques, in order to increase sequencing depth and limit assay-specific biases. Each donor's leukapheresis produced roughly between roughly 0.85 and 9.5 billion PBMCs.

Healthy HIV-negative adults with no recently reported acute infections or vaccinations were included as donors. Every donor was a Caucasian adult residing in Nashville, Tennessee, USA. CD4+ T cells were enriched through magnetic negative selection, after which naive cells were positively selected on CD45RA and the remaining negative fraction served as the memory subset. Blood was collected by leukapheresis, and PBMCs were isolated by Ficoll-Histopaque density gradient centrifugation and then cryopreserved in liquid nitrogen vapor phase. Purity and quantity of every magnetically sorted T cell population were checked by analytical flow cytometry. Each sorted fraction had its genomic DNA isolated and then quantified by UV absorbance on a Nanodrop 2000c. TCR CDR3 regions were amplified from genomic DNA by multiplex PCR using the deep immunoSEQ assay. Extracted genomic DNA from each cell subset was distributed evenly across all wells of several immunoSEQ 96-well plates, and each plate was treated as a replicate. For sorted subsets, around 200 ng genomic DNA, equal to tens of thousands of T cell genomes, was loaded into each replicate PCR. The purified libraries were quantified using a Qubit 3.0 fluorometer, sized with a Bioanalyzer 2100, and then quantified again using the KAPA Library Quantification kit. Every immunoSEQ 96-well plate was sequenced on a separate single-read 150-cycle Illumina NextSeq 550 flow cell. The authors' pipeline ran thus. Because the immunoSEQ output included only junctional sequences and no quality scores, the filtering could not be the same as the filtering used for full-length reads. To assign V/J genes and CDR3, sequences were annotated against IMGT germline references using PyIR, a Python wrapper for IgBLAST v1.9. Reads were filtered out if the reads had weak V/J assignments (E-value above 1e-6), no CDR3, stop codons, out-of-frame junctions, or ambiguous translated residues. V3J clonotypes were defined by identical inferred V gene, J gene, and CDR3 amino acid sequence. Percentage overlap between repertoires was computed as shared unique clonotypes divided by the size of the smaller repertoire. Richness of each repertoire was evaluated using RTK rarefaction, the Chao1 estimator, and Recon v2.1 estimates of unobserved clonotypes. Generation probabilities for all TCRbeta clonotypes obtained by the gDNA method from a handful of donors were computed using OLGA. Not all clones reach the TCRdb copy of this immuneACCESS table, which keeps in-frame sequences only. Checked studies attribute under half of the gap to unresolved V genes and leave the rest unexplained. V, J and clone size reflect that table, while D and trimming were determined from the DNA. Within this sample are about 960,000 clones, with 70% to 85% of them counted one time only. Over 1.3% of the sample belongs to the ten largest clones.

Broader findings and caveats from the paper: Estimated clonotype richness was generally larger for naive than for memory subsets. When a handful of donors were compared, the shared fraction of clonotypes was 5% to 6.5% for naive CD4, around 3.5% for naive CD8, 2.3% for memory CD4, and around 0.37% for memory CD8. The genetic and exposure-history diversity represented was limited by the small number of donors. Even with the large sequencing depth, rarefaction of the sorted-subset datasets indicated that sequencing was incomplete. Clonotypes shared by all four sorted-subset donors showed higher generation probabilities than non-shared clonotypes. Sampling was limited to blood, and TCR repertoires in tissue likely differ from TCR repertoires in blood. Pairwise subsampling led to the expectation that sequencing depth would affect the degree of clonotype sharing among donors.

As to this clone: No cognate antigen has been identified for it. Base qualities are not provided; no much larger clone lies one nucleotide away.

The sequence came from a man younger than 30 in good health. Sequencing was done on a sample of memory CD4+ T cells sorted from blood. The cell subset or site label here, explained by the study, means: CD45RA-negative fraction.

CDR3 region: CASSPSLIERDNEQFF. The sequenced DNA: TGTGCCAGCTCACCTTCATTGATTGAGCGGGACAATGAGCAGTTCTTC. This receptor chain uses TRBV18 and TRBJ2-1; TRBD2 might be the D gene, on 6 matching bases. CDR1 and CDR2 (KGHSH, LQKENI) derive from the germline V gene. V sheds 3 bases and J sheds 5 bases, leaving 17 bases between their ends. The CDR3 spans 16 residues, from the cysteine through the phenylalanine. Only the CDR3 DNA stays, 48 bases, in frame from base 1.